These 26 T cell receptor beta chains share one sample of origin, sequenced in a study of cytomegalovirus exposure and HLA in healthy donors. The PCR ran on 60 Vbeta and 13 Jbeta primers. Only in-frame clones appear in the TCRdb table, and some are missing; sequencing was by immunoSEQ multiplex PCR. The top ten clones hold over 0.65% of a sample with more than 95,000 clones, roughly 15% of them seen once. What was sequenced was PBMCs. Receptor source: a female donor in good health and CMV-seronegative.

The CDR3 here is CASALRPEDTEAFF. The CDR3 DNA sequence: TGCGCCAGCGCCCTTCGCCCCGAGGACACTGAAGCTTTCTTT. This sequence joins TRBV4-1 and TRBJ1-1; no reliable D call. Germline V gene sequence: CDR1 MGHRA, CDR2 YSYEKL. Trimming left V 8 bases short and J 3 bases short, with 16 bases between. CDR3 size: 14 residues.

Points on this clone: The same CDR3 also results from other DNA sequences found in this sample. V gene TRBV7-9 combines with J gene TRBJ1-1; 8 nucleotides line up with TRBD1. CDR3 length: 14 amino acids. Germline V gene sequence: CDR1 SEHNR, CDR2 FQNEAQ (reference sequence). V gave up 3 bases and J gave up 4 bases; unmatched junction bases: 4. The CDR3 spells CASSFGQGSTEAFF. CDR3 coding DNA: TGTGCCAGCAGCTTCGGACAGGGAAGCACTGAAGCTTTCTTT.

The J gene is TRBJ1-1, the V gene TRBV16; D possibly corresponds to TRBD1 (5 bases). This CDR3 comprises 13 residues. Germline V gives CDR1 KGHSY, CDR2 FQNENV. V lost 4 bases and J 11 bases, leaving 17 bases between the germline ends. CDR3 nucleotide sequence: TGTGCCAGCAGCCGGTCTGGGTCAGGGCTTGCTTTCTTT. It translates to CASSRSGSGLAFF.

The chain couples TRBV19 to TRBJ2-7; 10 bases align to TRBD1. This CDR3 contains 18 residues. After removal of 5 bases from V and 3 bases from J, the junction contained 16 bases not matched to a gene. The germline gives CDR1 LNHDA, CDR2 SQIVND (reference sequence). CDR3 sequence (DNA): TGTGCCAGTAGTTCCGACAGGGGGCCTACACCGTACAGCTACGAGCAGTACTTC. It encodes CASSSDRGPTPYSYEQYF.

The chain links TRBV11-3 to TRBJ2-1; 10 bases map to TRBD1. The germline V gene encodes CDR1 SGHNT and CDR2 YENEEA. The CDR3 is 16 amino acids. The V and J ends lost 2 bases and 1 base, in that order; junction bases with no gene match: 2. CDR3 loop: CASSLRTGGSYNEQFF. The CDR3 bases are TGTGCCAGCAGCTTACGGACAGGGGGGTCCTACAATGAGCAGTTCTTC.

This clone has just a few counts. This chain connects TRBV11-2 to TRBJ1-1; 8 bases are shared with TRBD1. CDR1 is SGHAT, CDR2 FQNNGV, per germline. The trim removed 5 bases at V and 0 bases at J, leaving 8 bases unmatched. The CDR3 is 16 residues long. The CDR3 spells CASSPSGTGLNTEAFF. The DNA of the CDR3 is TGTGCCAGCAGCCCCTCCGGGACAGGATTGAACACTGAAGCTTTCTTT.

This chain uses TRBV27 with TRBJ2-7, with D unclear. This CDR3 has 12 residues. V lost 4 bases to trimming and J lost 4 bases, with 8 bases between them. Germline loops: CDR1 MNHEY, CDR2 SMNVEV (reference sequence). The CDR3 loop is CASSSSRYEQYF. As DNA, the CDR3 is TGTGCCAGCAGTTCTTCCAGGTACGAGCAGTACTTC.

This chain connects TRBV19 to TRBJ2-1; D is possibly TRBD2 (6 bases). The CDR3 is 15 residues long. Trimming removed 1 base from V and 4 bases from J, with 11 bases in between. Germline V lookup: CDR1 LNHDA, CDR2 SQIVND (reference sequence). In DNA form, the CDR3 reads TGTGCCAGTAGTATAGCGCTAGCGACGTACAATGAGCAGTTCTTC. Protein sequence: CASSIALATYNEQFF.

V usage is TRBV5-1 and J usage is TRBJ2-2, with D tentatively TRBD1 (6 bases). Germline CDR1 reads SGHRS; CDR2 reads YFSETQ. Trimming shortened V by 0 bases and J by 2 bases, and 11 bases separated the two germline ends. The length of the CDR3 is 16 residues. The CDR3 coding sequence is TGCGCCAGCAGCTTGGGAGGACAGACAAACACCGGGGAGCTGTTTTTT. It translates to CASSLGGQTNTGELFF.

This clone has just one count. The chain links TRBV28 to TRBJ2-7; D possibly corresponds to TRBD1 (6 bases). The CDR3 runs 13 residues. Germline V lookup: CDR1 MDHEN, CDR2 SYDVKM. The germline V and J ends were trimmed by 7 bases and 7 bases, with 17 bases remaining between them. Here the CDR3 DNA reads TGTGCCAGCACCAGGGGACCCTCGGGAGAGCAGTACTTC. Translating it yields CASTRGPSGEQYF.

This clone was counted only a few times. The chain couples TRBV6-6 to TRBJ1-1; 7 nucleotides agree with TRBD1. V gave up 2 bases and J gave up 7 bases; unmatched junction bases: 13. Germline V gene data show CDR1 as MNHNY and CDR2 as SVGAGI (reference sequence). The CDR3 is made up of 16 amino acids. CDR3 loop: CASSYAPRQGVLEAFF. The CDR3 nucleotides are TGTGCCAGCAGTTACGCACCCCGACAGGGAGTCCTTGAAGCTTTCTTT.

This clone turned up a few times. The chain recombines TRBV5-1 with TRBJ2-5; TRBD1 matches 7 bases. V trimming: 3 bases; J trimming: 0 bases; junction bases outside the gene matches: 5. CDR1 SGHRS and CDR2 YFSETQ come from the germline V gene. The CDR3 contains 15 residues. The CDR3: CASSSPGQYQETQYF. The CDR3 DNA follows: TGCGCCAGCAGCTCCCCGGGACAGTACCAAGAGACCCAGTACTTC.

The chain has TRBV27 and TRBJ2-3, with 9 bases identical to TRBD2. With V trimmed by 6 bases and J by 2 bases, 6 bases remained unmatched. This CDR3 is 15 amino acids long. Germline-derived CDR1 and CDR2 are MNHEY and SMNVEV (reference sequence). The CDR3, as DNA: TGTGCCAGCAGCTTAGCGGGAGCCAACACAGATACGCAGTATTTT. Translating gives CASSLAGANTDTQYF.

This clone has a count of ten or more. This sequence joins TRBV19 and TRBJ1-1, with TRBD1 matching over 7 bases. The length of the CDR3 is 15 residues. Germline CDR1 reads LNHDA; CDR2 reads SQIVND (reference sequence). J was trimmed by 2 bases and V by 5 bases; bases with no gene match: 8. CDR3 coding DNA: TGTGCCAGTAGTCCAAAGACAGGGCGTAACACTGAAGCTTTCTTT. Protein sequence: CASSPKTGRNTEAFF.

This clone has just a few counts. The chain links TRBV7-2 to TRBJ2-1, with 10 bases identical to TRBD2. Trimming removed 1 base from V and 5 bases from J; junction bases left unmatched: 8. There are 17 residues in the CDR3. Germline CDR1 and CDR2: SGHTA and FQGNSA. CDR3 sequence reads: CASSLVILAGVNNEQFF. DNA for the CDR3: TGTGCCAGCAGCTTAGTCATCCTAGCGGGAGTTAACAATGAGCAGTTCTTC.

The sample holds a few counts of this clone. The chain joins TRBV4-3 to TRBJ1-1, with D perhaps matching TRBD1 (6 bases). The CDR3 totals 15 residues. Trimming pared 3 bases from V and 0 bases from J, leaving 11 bases between. Germline V CDR1 and CDR2: LGHNA, YSLEER. The CDR3 nucleotides read TGCGCCAGCAGCCAGGGGGACACCATGAACACTGAAGCTTTCTTT. It codes for CASSQGDTMNTEAFF.

The sample holds a few counts of this clone. The chain recombines TRBV30 with TRBJ2-1; 7 nucleotides align to TRBD2. V gave up 4 bases and J gave up 0 bases; unmatched junction bases: 3. This CDR3 has 14 amino acids. Per the germline V gene, CDR1 is GTSNPN and CDR2 is SVGIG (reference sequence). The CDR3, as DNA: TGTGCCTGGACTGGCGGGAGCTCCTACAATGAGCAGTTCTTC. It encodes CAWTGGSSYNEQFF.

The chain combines TRBV5-1 with TRBJ1-1; 11 bases fit TRBD1. Germline values: CDR1 SGHRS, CDR2 YFSETQ. J lost 0 bases, V lost 9 bases, and 4 bases had no gene match. CDR3 length: 14 amino acids. The CDR3 protein is CATRTGGLNTEAFF. CDR3 DNA sequence: TGCGCCACCCGGACAGGGGGCTTGAACACTGAAGCTTTCTTT.

The V call is TRBV29-1, the J call TRBJ2-2; 7 nucleotides agree with TRBD1. Unmatched junction bases numbered 16, after V lost 1 base and J lost 2 bases. CDR1 and CDR2 from the germline V gene are SQVTM and ANQGSEA. This CDR3 has 19 residues. The CDR3 region is CSVEGAYPRQGDNTGELFF. CDR3 DNA: TGCAGCGTTGAAGGAGCGTACCCTCGACAGGGTGACAACACCGGGGAGCTGTTTTTT.

Only a few counts were recorded for this clone. V is TRBV7-2 and J is TRBJ1-6; 9 bases are shared with TRBD1. Trimming took 0 bases from V and 6 from J; bases not matched to a gene: 3. CDR1 and CDR2 from the germline V gene are SGHTA and FQGNSA. The CDR3 covers 16 residues. CDR3 protein: CASSLAQGAINSPLHF. CDR3 in DNA: TGTGCCAGCAGCTTAGCACAGGGGGCGATTAATTCACCCCTCCACTTT.

This clone was detected a few times. The V gene is TRBV9, the J gene TRBJ1-3; perhaps TRBD1 as D (6 bases). The CDR3 is made up of 15 amino acids. Germline V gene sequence: CDR1 SGDLS, CDR2 YYNGEE. Between the trimmed V and J ends, which lost 4 bases and 4 bases, there was a span of 15 bases. CDR3 in amino acids: CASSTRMDSGNTIYF. In nucleotides, the CDR3 is TGTGCCAGCAGCACTCGGATGGACAGCGGAAACACCATATATTTT. The whole variable domain, remainder taken from reference TRBV9 and TRBJ1-3, is DSGVTQTPKHLITATGQRVTLRCSPRSGDLSVYWYQQSLDQGLQFLIQYYNGEERAKGNILERFSAQQFPDLHSELNLSSLELGDSALYFCASSTRMDSGNTIYFGEGSWLTVV.

Only a few counts were recorded for this clone. The J gene is TRBJ2-2, the V gene TRBV4-1, with TRBD2 matching over 15 bases. Germline values: CDR1 MGHRA, CDR2 YSYEKL. This CDR3 region has 20 residues. With 0 bases clipped from V and 1 base from J, the junction kept 6 bases outside the gene matches. CDR3 coding DNA: TGCGCCAGCAGCCAAGAAGGACTAGCGGGAGGGCCGGGGAACACCGGGGAGCTGTTTTTT. It specifies CASSQEGLAGGPGNTGELFF.

This chain joins TRBV5-5 and TRBJ2-7, with D possibly TRBD2 on 5 matching bases. Germline CDR1 is SGHKS and CDR2 is YYEKEE (reference sequence). The CDR3 has 15 amino acids. Between the trimmed V and J ends, which lost 0 bases and 4 bases, there was a span of 14 bases. CDR3 amino acids: CASSLAPGWEYEQYF. CDR3 in DNA: TGTGCCAGCAGCTTGGCCCCGGGATGGGAGTACGAGCAGTACTTC.

V usage is TRBV7-2 and J usage is TRBJ2-5; D is ambiguous. The CDR3 runs to 11 residues. Trimming cost V 5 bases and J 3 bases, with 4 bases left between them. From germline, CDR1 is SGHTA and CDR2 FQGNSA. CDR3: CASSPKETQYF. The CDR3 coding sequence is TGTGCCAGCAGCCCCAAAGAGACCCAGTACTTC.

The table lists this clone with a few counts. The gene calls are TRBV7-9 and TRBJ2-7; maybe TRBD2 (6 bases). The germline gives CDR1 SEHNR, CDR2 FQNEAQ (reference sequence). The ends were cut back, 2 bases at V and 2 bases at J, with 13 bases in the middle. CDR3 length: 15 residues. This CDR3 reads CASSLYGTSTYEQYF. DNA of the CDR3: TGTGCCAGCAGCTTATACGGGACTTCAACCTACGAGCAGTACTTC.

The chain recombines TRBV11-2 with TRBJ2-3, with D possibly matching TRBD2 (6 bases). V was clipped by 6 bases and J by 0 bases, with 10 bases between them. Looked up from germline, CDR1 is SGHAT and CDR2 is FQNNGV. The length of the CDR3 is 14 residues. Here the CDR3 DNA reads TGTGCCAGCAGACTAGCAGCAAGCACAGATACGCAGTATTTT. It codes for CASRLAASTDTQYF.